Below are 12 T cell receptor beta chains sequenced from a single sample in a study of blood T cell repertoires in COVID-19. Data came from immunoSEQ multiplex PCR; TCRdb stores just in-frame clones and leaves some out. The sample yields about 440,000 clones, 70% to 90% seen once. Material: PBMCs or T cells enriched from blood (not recorded which). The source is a woman between 18 and 29 years old with acute COVID-19.

A single count supports this clone. Within the sample, other DNA sequences also encode this same CDR3. The chain carries TRBV18 and TRBJ1-1, with a weak D call TRBD1 (5 bases). The CDR3 length is 13 residues. Trimming cost V 5 bases and J 1 base, with 8 bases left between them. The germline V gene encodes CDR1 KGHSH and CDR2 LQKENI. CDR3 DNA: TGTGCCAGCTCATCAACAGGGAACACTGAAGCTTTCTTT. Its protein product is CASSSTGNTEAFF.

J is TRBJ1-2 and V is TRBV5-1; D possibly corresponds to TRBD1 (6 bases). Germline lookup yields CDR1 SGHRS and CDR2 YFSETQ. Trimming removed 4 bases from V and 6 bases from J, with 16 bases in between. The CDR3 spans 14 residues. CDR3 nucleotides: TGCGCCAGCAGCCAAACAGGGTTAGGTGATGGCTACACCTTC. Amino acids: CASSQTGLGDGYTF.

This chain joins TRBV6-5 and TRBJ1-5; D gene unclear. Germline V lookup: CDR1 MNHEY, CDR2 SVGAGI. This CDR3 has 13 residues. The ends were cut back, 5 bases at V and 7 bases at J, with 12 bases in the middle. CDR3 nucleotides: TGTGCCAGCAGTCGGCGGGAAAAACAGCCCCAGCATTTT. It is translated as CASSRREKQPQHF.

The chain links TRBV6-2 or TRBV6-3 to TRBJ2-1, with 10 nucleotides matching TRBD2. CDR1 and CDR2 (germline): MNHEY, SVGEGT. J lost 5 bases, V lost 2 bases, and 15 bases had no gene match. This CDR3 has 19 amino acids. CDR3 DNA sequence: TGTGCCAGCAGTTACCCTACCGGGTTAACTAGCGGGATACACAATGAGCAGTTCTTC. Amino acids: CASSYPTGLTSGIHNEQFF.

J is TRBJ2-3 and V is TRBV7-2; a weak D match, TRBD2 (5 bases). Germline-derived CDR1 and CDR2 are SGHTA and FQGNSA. This CDR3 is 17 amino acids long. The germline V and J ends were trimmed by 5 bases and 0 bases, with 18 bases remaining between them. CDR3 DNA sequence: TGTGCCAGCAGCCTAACCCTGACCGGCGGGAGCACAGATACGCAGTATTTT. Translated, it gives CASSLTLTGGSTDTQYF.

This rearrangement joins TRBV5-8 to TRBJ1-1; D not certain. Trimming cost V 0 bases and J 8 bases, with 11 bases left between them. CDR3 length equals 13 residues. The germline gives CDR1 SGHTS, CDR2 YDEGEE. The CDR3 region has the DNA TGTGCCAGCAGCTTGGGGAATGGCAGGGAAGCTTTCTTT. Amino acid sequence: CASSLGNGREAFF.

Regarding this clone: A read error may account for a junction end that differs from germline. The J gene is TRBJ1-1, the V gene TRBV18, with D maybe TRBD1 (5 bases). This CDR3 is 14 amino acids long. Germline V gene data show CDR1 as KGHSH and CDR2 as LQKENI. The CDR3 DNA follows: TGTGCCAGCTCACCCCAGGAGGGGAACCCTGAAGCTTTCTTT. Amino acid sequence: CASSPQEGNPEAFF.

This sequence joins TRBV28 and TRBJ1-4; 7 bases align to TRBD1. This CDR3 comprises 16 residues. V lost 3 bases to trimming and J lost 3 bases; unmatched junction nucleotides: 7. Germline CDR1 MDHEN, CDR2 SYDVKM. CDR3 DNA: TGTGCCAGCAGTTTCCCCACAGGGGCGTCTAATGAAAAACTGTTTTTT. It specifies CASSFPTGASNEKLFF.

The chain couples TRBV21-1 to TRBJ1-1; the table's D gene call, TRBD1, was not cross checked with the DNA. TRBV21-1 is noted as a pseudogene. The CDR3 extends over 13 amino acids. The CDR3 reads CASSEDRVAEAFF. The CDR3 DNA sequence: TGTGCCAGCAGCGAAGACAGGGTCGCTGAAGCTTTCTTT.

The chain uses TRBV10-1 and TRBJ2-1, with D perhaps TRBD2 (5 bases). The CDR3 contains 14 residues. Germline-derived CDR1 and CDR2 are WNHNN and SYGVQD (reference sequence). V dropped 5 bases and J dropped 5 bases, with 13 bases sitting between them. CDR3 coding DNA: TGCGCCAGCAGTCGCACTAGTCAGGACAATGAGCAGTTCTTC. This sequence encodes CASSRTSQDNEQFF.

The chain couples TRBV3-1 (or the pseudogene TRBV3-2) to TRBJ2-7, with 11 bases lining up with TRBD1. The trim removed 6 bases at V and 0 bases at J, leaving 7 bases unmatched. The V gene's germline CDR1 is LGHDT and CDR2 YNNKEL (reference sequence). The CDR3 extends over 16 amino acids. The CDR3 DNA reads TGTGCCAGCAGTAGGACAGGGGGCTCCCTCTCCTACGAGCAGTACTTC. The encoded protein is CASSRTGGSLSYEQYF.

In DNA form, the CDR3 reads TGTGCCAGCAGCCCAGACAGGGCCCCCTCCTACAATGAGCAGTTCTTC. It specifies CASSPDRAPSYNEQFF. This rearrangement joins TRBV7-9 to TRBJ2-1; TRBD1 agrees at 7 bases. Per the germline V gene, CDR1 is SEHNR and CDR2 is FQNEAQ (reference sequence). The junction had 7 bases not matched to a gene; V was cut back by 5 bases and J by 0 bases. The CDR3 is 16 residues long.